These 27 T cell receptor beta chains originate from one sample sequenced in a study of glioma-infiltrating T cells. The iRepertoire nested amplicon-rescue multiplex PCR amplified TCR alpha and beta CDR3s from RNA. Via MiXCR, TCRdb re-called the multiplex PCR reads, giving one row per CDR3 protein. This sample has about 180,000 distinct CDR3 sequences, with roughly 45% found just once. The sequenced material came from glioma tissue, nonneoplastic brain tissue, or PBMCs (not recorded which). The receptors shown here come from a human donor with low-grade glioma or glioblastoma, undergoing nonglioma brain surgery, or in good health (not recorded which).

As for this clonotype: A read error is possible here, since a much larger clone lies one base away. The V call is TRBV24-1, the J call TRBJ2-3; D ambiguous. Germline lookup yields CDR1 KGHDR and CDR2 SFDVKD. The CDR3 is made up of 13 amino acids. The V end lost 10 bases, the J end lost 4 bases, and 14 bases lay between the germline ends. Written as DNA, the CDR3 is TGTGCCACTTCGAGTATCGACGCAGATACGCAGTATTTT. This translates into CATSSIDADTQYF.

The V call is TRBV3-1, the J call TRBJ1-4, with TRBD1 as a possible D gene (5 bases). The length of the CDR3 is 17 residues. The germline V gene encodes CDR1 LGHDT and CDR2 YNNKEL (reference sequence). The V end lost 0 bases, the J end lost 4 bases, and 15 bases lay between the germline ends. DNA for the CDR3: TGTGCCAGCAGCCAAGATTCAGCAAGGGGCTATAATGAAAAACTGTTTTTT. As protein: CASSQDSARGYNEKLFF.

This clonotype was picked up many times. The chain employs TRBV20-1 and TRBJ2-3, with D unresolved. The ends were cut back, 7 bases at V and 5 bases at J, with 7 bases in the middle. This CDR3 spans 10 amino acids. Germline V gives CDR1 DFQATT, CDR2 SNEGSKA (reference sequence). The CDR3 here is CSVRVDTQYF. The CDR3 coding sequence is TGCAGTGTCCGGGTAGATACGCAGTATTTT.

J is TRBJ2-5 and V is TRBV28, with TRBD2 matching 12 bases. Germline V gene data show CDR1 as MDHEN and CDR2 as SYDVKM. There are 16 residues in the CDR3. After removal of 3 bases from V and 3 bases from J, the junction contained 5 bases not matched to a gene. DNA for the CDR3: TGTGCCAGCAGTTTCTCTAGCGGGAGGGCCGAAGAGACCCAGTACTTC. Protein: CASSFSSGRAEETQYF.

Regarding this clonotype: Mismatch with germline at one junction end may stem from a read error. The chain links TRBV9 to TRBJ2-1; the D gene is possibly TRBD2 (6 bases). From germline, CDR1 is SGDLS and CDR2 YYNGEE. The CDR3 is made up of 15 amino acids. The CDR3 spells CTSSIRGGWANEQFF. The DNA of the CDR3 is TGTACCAGCAGCATAAGGGGAGGTTGGGCCAATGAGCAGTTCTTC.

With regard to this clonotype: A much larger clone lies a single base off, so this may be a read error. V gene TRBV28 combines with J gene TRBJ2-7; the D gene is possibly TRBD1 (5 bases). Trimming took off 6 bases at V and 6 bases at J, with 15 bases between the two ends. From germline, CDR1 is MDHEN and CDR2 SYDVKM. The CDR3 runs to 13 residues. The CDR3: CASSWVVGAEQYF. CDR3 DNA sequence: TGTGCCAGCAGCTGGGTGGTAGGGGCCGAGCAGTACTTC.

About this clonotype: A much larger clone differs from this one at a single base, so this may be a read error. CDR3 DNA sequence: TGTGCCAGCAGCTTGAACAGGGACTTGTCAGATACGCAGTATTTT. This gives the protein CASSLNRDLSDTQYF. The chain has TRBV7-2 and TRBJ2-3; D may correspond to TRBD1 or TRBD2 (6 bases each). V lost 3 bases and J lost 4, with 14 bases in between. This CDR3 is built from 15 residues. The germline V gene has CDR1 SGHTA and CDR2 FQGNSA.

The chain links TRBV14 to TRBJ2-1; 8 nucleotides align to TRBD2. CDR3 size: 15 residues. The V gene's germline CDR1 is SGHDN and CDR2 FVKESK. Losses at the gene ends were 0 bases for V and 5 bases for J; bases not matched to a gene: 3. The CDR3 loop reads CASSQDISGNNEQFF. CDR3 in DNA: TGTGCCAGCAGCCAAGATATTAGCGGGAACAATGAGCAGTTCTTC.

In its sample, this clonotype was seen a few times. This chain uses TRBV2 with TRBJ2-2; TRBD1 is a possible D gene (5 bases). V was trimmed by 5 bases and J by 5 bases, leaving 9 bases between them. Germline V gene sequence: CDR1 SNHLY, CDR2 FYNNEI. This CDR3 comprises 13 residues. The CDR3 DNA reads as TGTGCCAGCAGTATGACAGCGACCGGGGAGCTGTTTTTT. Its protein is CASSMTATGELFF.

In its sample, this clonotype was seen many times. V and J are TRBV6-1 and TRBJ2-7, with D perhaps matching TRBD2 (6 bases). CDR1 is MNHNS, CDR2 SASEGT, per germline. Trimming left V 6 bases short and J 2 bases short, with 14 bases between. The CDR3 covers 14 residues. The CDR3 nucleotides are TGTGCCAGCAGCCATCGACTAGTTCCCTACGAGCAGTACTTC. It encodes CASSHRLVPYEQYF.

Worth noting for this clonotype: The junction does not match germline at one end; this may be a read error. V and J are TRBV15 and TRBJ2-3; D remains ambiguous. Germline-derived CDR1 and CDR2 are LNHNV and YYDKDF (reference sequence). The CDR3 loop spans 15 amino acids. The CDR3 DNA follows: TGTGCCACCAGACCACCACGGGTTAGCAAAGATACGCAGTATTTT. It is translated as CATRPPRVSKDTQYF.

CDR3 protein: CASSSEGGQGDTQYF. The DNA of the CDR3 is TGTGCCAGCAGCTCAGAGGGAGGGCAGGGAGATACGCAGTATTTT. This chain joins TRBV5-8 and TRBJ2-3; 7 nucleotides line up with TRBD2. The CDR3 consists of 15 residues. Per germline, CDR1 SGHTS and CDR2 YDEGEE. V lost 3 bases, J lost 5 bases, and 9 bases stayed unmatched.

As to this clonotype: A clone one base away is much larger, so this may be a read error. Without the conserved terminal phenylalanine or tryptophan, this CDR3 likely stems from a read error. The V gene is TRBV6-6, the J gene TRBJ2-7, with no clear D. Germline values: CDR1 MNHNY, CDR2 SVGAGI (reference sequence). Trimming shortened V by 0 bases and J by 4 bases, and 4 bases separated the two germline ends. The CDR3 has 12 amino acids. CDR3 sequence reads: CASSYSIYEQYL. CDR3 nucleotide sequence: TGTGCCAGCAGTTACTCGATTTACGAGCAGTACCTC.

Points on this clonotype: A much larger clone is a single base away; this may be a read error. The chain employs TRBV28 and TRBJ2-5, with D tentatively TRBD1 (6 bases). Germline V CDR1 and CDR2: MDHEN, SYDVKM. V was clipped by 9 bases and J by 7 bases, with 12 bases between them. The CDR3 extends over 11 amino acids. The CDR3 DNA sequence: TGTGCCAGAAGCTCCAGGGGGACCCAGTACTTC. It translates to CARSSRGTQYF.

On this clonotype: The germline gene is not matched at one end of the junction; a read error may be the cause. The chain uses TRBV4-1 and TRBJ2-7; no definite D call. There are 14 residues in the CDR3. CDR1 MGHRA and CDR2 YSYEKL come from the germline V gene. CDR3 in DNA: TGCGTCAGCAGCCAAGAAACCAGGTTCTACGAGCAGTACTTC. It translates to CVSSQETRFYEQYF.

The gene calls are TRBV2 and TRBJ2-7; maybe TRBD1 (6 bases). Germline CDR1 reads SNHLY; CDR2 reads FYNNEI. The V end was cut by 6 bases, the J end by 8 bases, with 23 bases between. The CDR3 spans 15 residues. CDR3 bases: TGTGCCAGCAGCTTAGGAACGGGACAAGCGCGTCAGCAGTACTTC. Translated, it gives CASSLGTGQARQQYF.

V gene TRBV20-1 combines with J gene TRBJ2-1, with TRBD2 identical over 8 bases. The length of the CDR3 is 15 residues. J gave up 9 bases and V 0 bases, and 10 bases lay outside the gene matches. Per the germline V gene, CDR1 is DFQATT and CDR2 is SNEGSKA (reference sequence). The CDR3 protein is CSARDPPGGMREQFF. CDR3 in DNA: TGCAGTGCTAGAGATCCCCCGGGGGGGATGCGTGAGCAGTTCTTC.

The chain employs TRBV12-3 or TRBV12-4 and TRBJ2-3; TRBD1 matches at 7 bases. The CDR3 has 14 residues. The ends lost 2 bases at V and 8 bases at J; junction bases unmatched: 7. CDR3 bases: TGTGCCAGCAGTTTAAATCGGGCAGGGGGTACGCAGTATTTT. This encodes CASSLNRAGGTQYF.

Turning to this clonotype: At one of its ends the junction is not consistent with the germline gene, which may arise from a read error. The chain is built from TRBV19 and TRBJ1-5; no reliable D call. CDR1 and CDR2 (germline): LNHDA, SQIVND (reference sequence). The CDR3 has 12 amino acids. The CDR3 sequence is CASSRSNQRQHF. Written as DNA, the CDR3 is TGTGCCAGTAGTCGAAGCAATCAGCGCCAGCATTTT.

The chain recombines TRBV3-1 with TRBJ2-1; 7 bases line up with TRBD1. V gave up 3 bases and J gave up 9 bases; unmatched junction bases: 14. The CDR3 loop spans 16 amino acids. Germline V gene data show CDR1 as LGHDT and CDR2 as YNNKEL (reference sequence). CDR3: CASSHGTGLDRAEQFF. The CDR3 DNA sequence: TGTGCCAGCAGCCATGGTACGGGGCTAGACAGGGCTGAGCAGTTCTTC.

A remark on this clonotype: A much larger clone differs from this one at a single base, so this may be a read error. The rearrangement joins TRBV19 to TRBJ2-3, with D possibly being TRBD1 (6 bases). V dropped 6 bases and J dropped 5 bases, with 15 bases sitting between them. The CDR3 contains 14 residues. The germline V gene encodes CDR1 LNHDA and CDR2 SQIVND (reference sequence). CDR3 protein: CASSSDRRGDTQYF. The CDR3 coding sequence is TGTGCCAGTAGCAGCGACAGGAGAGGAGATACGCAGTATTTT.

The rearrangement uses TRBV12-5 and TRBJ2-3; D ambiguous. This CDR3 comprises 13 residues. The V end was cut by 1 base, the J end by 4 bases, with 6 bases between. The V gene's germline CDR1 is LGHNT and CDR2 FRNRAP. CDR3 sequence: CASGLEPPDTQYF. The CDR3 DNA reads TGTGCTAGTGGTTTGGAGCCCCCAGATACGCAGTATTTT.

This chain links TRBV3-1 with TRBJ1-1, with unresolved D. V was cut by 0 bases and J by 1 base, with 6 bases left in between. Looked up from germline, CDR1 is LGHDT and CDR2 is YNNKEL (reference sequence). The CDR3 is made up of 14 amino acids. CDR3 residues: CASSQEGENTEAFF. In DNA, the CDR3 is TGTGCCAGCAGCCAAGAGGGAGAGAACACTGAAGCTTTCTTT.

Comments on this clonotype: This may stem from a read error, because a much larger clone lies one nucleotide away. The chain is built from TRBV20-1 and TRBJ1-5; D is possibly TRBD1 (6 bases). Deletions cut 3 bases from V and 8 bases from J, with 17 bases between. CDR1 is DFQATT and CDR2 is SNEGSKA in the germline V gene (reference sequence). The CDR3 covers 14 residues. The CDR3 DNA reads TGCAGTGCTAGGGGGGACACTGCAGATAAGCCCCAGCATTTT. It is translated as CSARGDTADKPQHF.

A note on this clonotype: Given a much more abundant clone one base away, this may be a read error. This chain uses TRBV7-2 with TRBJ2-5; 8 positions match TRBD2. Germline CDR1 and CDR2: SGHTA and FQGNSA. This CDR3 region has 12 residues. In DNA form, the CDR3 reads TGTGCCAGCAGCTCGCGGGGGGAGACCCGGTACTTC. It is translated as CASSSRGETRYF.

Worth noting for this clonotype: This may come from a read error, since a much larger clone is one base off. The chain recombines TRBV24-1 with TRBJ1-2; 9 bases agree with TRBD1. CDR3 length: 12 residues. The germline gives CDR1 KGHDR, CDR2 SFDVKD. V lost 9 bases, J lost 10 bases, and 8 bases stayed unmatched. The CDR3 is CATGTGNGVYTF. For the CDR3, the DNA is TGTGCCACCGGGACAGGGAATGGAGTCTACACCTTC.

Remarks on this clonotype: The missing conserved phenylalanine or tryptophan at the end of this CDR3 makes a read error likely. This chain uses TRBV20-1 with TRBJ2-3; TRBD2 matches 14 bases. Germline V gene sequence: CDR1 DFQATT, CDR2 SNEGSKA (reference sequence). Trimming at V came to 2 bases and at J to 2 bases, leaving 9 bases not matched to a gene. The CDR3 is 18 residues long. CDR3: CSARTGLAGGGNTDTQYV. The CDR3, as DNA: TGCAGTGCTAGAACCGGACTAGCGGGGGGCGGAAACACAGATACGCAGTATGTT.